A selection of T cell receptor beta chains follows, all from one sample in a study of blood T cell repertoires in COVID-19. The data were produced by immunoSEQ multiplex PCR, yet TCRdb's version contains in-frame clones alone and is incomplete. The sample has approximately 380,000 clones, roughly nine tenths seen once. The sequencing input was PBMCs or T cells enriched from blood (not recorded which). Receptors were obtained from a woman in her forties who had been exposed to COVID-19. CDR3s leave out the opening cysteine and the closing phenylalanine or tryptophan. D genes are given only for firm matches.

>TRBD2|TRBV6-5|TRBJ2-3
ASRSGLAVGDTQY
>TRBD1|TRBV9|TRBJ1-5
ASSVVRDRGGRASQPQH
>-|TRBV5-1|TRBJ2-2
ASSLNTGELF
>TRBD1|TRBV13|TRBJ1-6
ASSSRQGPYNSPLH
>-|TRBV10-3|TRBJ1-3
AITDRGNTIY
>-|TRBV7-2|TRBJ2-1
ASSAQPLGQYNEQF
>-|TRBV7-9|TRBJ1-3
ASSSGGPGNTIY
>TRBD2|TRBV5-1|TRBJ2-7
ASSLGASGGFSYEQY
>TRBD1|TRBV7-8|TRBJ2-3
ASSSSTGASTDTQY
>-|TRBV4-2|TRBJ1-2
ASSQPGVDGYT
>TRBD1|TRBV12-3/TRBV12-4|TRBJ1-1
ASSLTQGSEAF
>TRBD1|TRBV30|TRBJ1-6
AWSVGQGNSPLH
>TRBD1|TRBV10-1|TRBJ2-5
ASSDRGASETQY
>TRBD2|TRBV13|TRBJ2-7
ASSIRTSGTGEQY
>-|TRBV9|TRBJ2-2
ASSVGQGIKAGELF
>TRBD2|TRBV7-9|TRBJ2-1
ASSTGLAGKVGNEQF
>TRBD1|TRBV29-1|TRBJ1-2
SVAGGRYGYT
>TRBD2|TRBV24-1|TRBJ2-3
ATSDPGYGGDTQY
>TRBD2|TRBV11-3|TRBJ2-1
ASTPGGLAESSYNEQF
>-|TRBV28|TRBJ1-1
ASSGGLTEAF
>-|TRBV5-1|TRBJ1-4
ASSLSTGKLF
>TRBD1|TRBV18|TRBJ1-6
ASSPSGQGNSPLH
>-|TRBV12-3/TRBV12-4|TRBJ1-1
ASSLTGNTEAF
>TRBD1|TRBV24-1|TRBJ2-5
ATSDPTLTGSETQY
>-|TRBV18|TRBJ2-2
ASSIDRLDTGELF
>-|TRBV30|TRBJ1-2
AWSVEGTGFGGYT
>-|TRBV6-5|TRBJ1-5
ASSYLADPNQPQH
>-|TRBV6-5|TRBJ1-1
ASRSGIRSTEAF
>TRBD1|TRBV10-1|TRBJ1-5
ASRDRGHWSNQPQH
>TRBD2|TRBV6-5|TRBJ2-4
ASRRTSGGQDIQY
>-|TRBV19|TRBJ2-4
ASSIVGRSNIQY
>-|TRBV5-1|TRBJ1-2
ASSPSLNYGYT
>TRBD2|TRBV24-1|TRBJ2-7
ATSDGGTSGRYEQY
>-|TRBV5-4|TRBJ1-2
ASSLVRERRGYT
>TRBD2|TRBV7-2|TRBJ2-7
ASSSHGLADTYEQY
>-|TRBV12-2|TRBJ1-1
ASRLDFLQGADTEAF
>-|TRBV7-2|TRBJ2-3
ASSFPGTHTDTQY
>-|TRBV7-2|TRBJ1-3
ASSSVVSRNTIY
>-|TRBV10-3|TRBJ2-7
AIGPGAYEQY
>-|TRBV20-1|TRBJ1-1
SASPGENTEAF
>-|TRBV19|TRBJ1-5
ASSQVRSPQH
>-|TRBV19|TRBJ1-5
ASSTPTGGVWVEQPQH